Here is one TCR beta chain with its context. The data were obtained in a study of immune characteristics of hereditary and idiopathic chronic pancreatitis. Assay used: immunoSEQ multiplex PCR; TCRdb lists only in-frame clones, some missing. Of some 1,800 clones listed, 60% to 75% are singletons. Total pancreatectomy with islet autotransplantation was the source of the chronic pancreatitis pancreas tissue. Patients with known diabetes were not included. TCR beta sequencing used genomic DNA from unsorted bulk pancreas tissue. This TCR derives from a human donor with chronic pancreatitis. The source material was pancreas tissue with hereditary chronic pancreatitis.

The DNA for the CDR3 is TGTGCCAGCAGCGCCGGACAGCTGGGCATTCAGTACTTC. This sequence encodes CASSAGQLGIQYF. The rearrangement uses TRBV9 and TRBJ2-4; D may be TRBD1 (6 bases). Trimming removed 3 bases from V and 9 bases from J, with 13 bases in between. Germline loops: CDR1 SGDLS, CDR2 YYNGEE. The CDR3 loop spans 13 amino acids. The entire variable domain, with the rest obtained from reference TRBV9 and TRBJ2-4, is as follows: DSGVTQTPKHLITATGQRVTLRCSPRSGDLSVYWYQQSLDQGLQFLIQYYNGEERAKGNILERFSAQQFPDLHSELNLSSLELGDSALYFCASSAGQLGIQYFGAGTRLSVL.